The 6 T cell receptor beta chains reported below all come from one sample, sequenced in a study of blood T cell repertoires in COVID-19. Assay used: immunoSEQ multiplex PCR; TCRdb lists only in-frame clones, some missing. The repertoire holds a few hundred thousand clones, around 88% seen once, with under 8% in the top ten. The sample taken for sequencing was peripheral blood. The source of these receptors is a woman between 25 and 40 years old who had recovered from COVID-19.

There are a few counts of this clone. At one end the junction does not follow the germline gene, possibly because of a read error. V and J are TRBV7-9 and TRBJ1-2, with a weak D call TRBD1 (6 bases). The CDR3 contains 12 residues. Germline CDR1 SEHNR, CDR2 FQNEAQ (reference sequence). The CDR3 nucleotides are TGTGCCAGCAGCCCAGCTAGGGGGGGCGAAGCCTTC. It translates to CASSPARGGEAF.

The rearrangement uses TRBV10-3 and TRBJ2-1; D is perhaps TRBD2 (6 bases). The CDR3 is made up of 14 amino acids. CDR1 and CDR2 (germline): ENHRY, SYGVKD. Deletions cut 8 bases from V and 0 bases from J, with 11 bases between. CDR3 sequence: CAILLASSYNEQFF. CDR3 in DNA: TGTGCCATCCTACTAGCCTCCTCCTACAATGAGCAGTTCTTC.

The V call is TRBV19, the J call TRBJ1-1, with D hard to call. Between the trimmed V and J ends, which lost 5 bases and 7 bases, there was a span of 11 bases. The CDR3 sequence is 12 residues long. Germline V gene sequence: CDR1 LNHDA, CDR2 SQIVND (reference sequence). The chain's CDR3 is CASSHTENEAFF. CDR3 bases: TGTGCCAGTAGTCATACGGAGAATGAAGCTTTCTTT.

This chain links TRBV12-3 or TRBV12-4 with TRBJ2-7; TRBD2 might be the D (5 bases). The V gene lost 4 bases and the J gene lost 3 bases, with 10 bases spanning the gap. The CDR3 contains 13 residues. The CDR3 bases are TGTGCCAGCAGTTCTCCCGGGGACTACGAGCAGTACTTC. Its protein is CASSSPGDYEQYF.

V usage is TRBV19 and J usage is TRBJ2-4; D is undetermined. The V end was cut by 0 bases, the J end by 0 bases, with 12 bases between. CDR1 is LNHDA, CDR2 SQIVND, per germline (reference sequence). The CDR3 is 17 residues long. CDR3 sequence: CASSIDLEYSAKNIQYF. The CDR3 coding sequence is TGTGCCAGTAGTATAGATCTAGAGTATTCAGCCAAAAACATTCAGTACTTC.

The chain links TRBV27 to TRBJ1-4; no clear D gene. CDR1 is MNHEY, CDR2 SMNVEV, per germline (reference sequence). The CDR3 totals 17 residues. V lost 4 bases and J lost 0, with 15 bases in between. The CDR3 nucleotides read TGTGCCAGCAGTTCCTCATCCCCATACTCAACTAATGAAAAACTGTTTTTT. It translates to CASSSSSPYSTNEKLFF.